Following are 11 T cell receptor beta chains from one sample sequenced in a study of blood T cell repertoires in COVID-19. Profiling relied on immunoSEQ multiplex PCR, and the TCRdb table lists in-frame clones only, not all of them. This sample has fewer than 350,000 clones; 80% to 90% occur once, and the top ten carry approximately 4%. Sequencing input: PBMCs or T cells enriched from blood (not recorded which). These receptors came from a woman aged 40 to 55 with acute COVID-19.

The rearrangement uses TRBV7-2 and TRBJ1-1; D is undetermined. CDR3 size: 14 residues. The germline V gene encodes CDR1 SGHTA and CDR2 FQGNSA. The germline V and J ends were trimmed by 4 bases and 4 bases, with 13 bases remaining between them. The CDR3 loop reads CASSSFSRGTEAFF. The CDR3 bases are TGTGCCAGCAGCTCCTTTTCCAGAGGCACTGAAGCTTTCTTT. Full variable domain (remainder filled in from reference TRBV7-2 and TRBJ1-1): GAGVSQSPSNKVTEKGKDVELRCDPISGHTALYWYRQSLGQGLEFLIYFQGNSAPDKSGLPSDRFSAERTGGSVSTLTIQRTQQEDSAVYLCASSSFSRGTEAFFGQGTRLTVV.

The gene calls are TRBV5-4 and TRBJ1-2; 8 bases are a match to TRBD1. The length of the CDR3 is 15 residues. V shed 4 bases and J 0 bases; nucleotides not matched to a gene: 5. Looked up from germline, CDR1 is SGHNT and CDR2 is YYREEE (reference sequence). CDR3 sequence: CASSPDRDPNYGYTF. In DNA form, the CDR3 reads TGTGCCAGCAGCCCGGACAGGGACCCTAACTATGGCTACACCTTC.

The chain recombines TRBV3-1 (or the pseudogene TRBV3-2) with TRBJ2-1, with 13 nucleotides matching TRBD2. J lost 5 bases, V lost 0 bases, and 4 bases had no gene match. The CDR3 consists of 17 residues. Germline V lookup: CDR1 LGHDT, CDR2 YNNKEL (reference sequence). The CDR3 reads CASSQDAGTSGDNEQFF. In DNA form, the CDR3 reads TGTGCCAGCAGCCAAGACGCCGGGACTAGCGGGGACAATGAGCAGTTCTTC.

V is TRBV4-2 and J is TRBJ1-3; D is uncertain. This CDR3 comprises 16 residues. V was pared by 0 bases and J by 0 bases, with 9 bases between. Germline-derived CDR1 and CDR2 are LGHNA and YNFKEQ. In nucleotides, the CDR3 is TGTGCCAGCAGCCAAGACGGGGATAGCTCTGGAAACACCATATATTTT. This gives the protein CASSQDGDSSGNTIYF.

This clone was seen a handful of times. This chain uses TRBV10-3 with TRBJ1-4; tentatively, D is TRBD1 (5 bases). Trimming pared 3 bases from V and 8 bases from J, leaving 16 bases between. Per germline, CDR1 ENHRY and CDR2 SYGVKD. This CDR3 region has 15 residues. CDR3 sequence: CAISEGDSLQEKLFF. CDR3 DNA sequence: TGTGCCATCAGTGAAGGTGACAGTCTCCAGGAAAAACTGTTTTTT.

V usage is TRBV24-1 and J usage is TRBJ2-5, with a weak D call TRBD2 (5 bases). V shed 5 bases and J shed 5 bases, with 14 bases lying between them. The CDR3 consists of 14 residues. CDR1 is KGHDR, CDR2 SFDVKD, per germline. The chain's CDR3 is CATSALSPGETQYF. CDR3 nucleotides: TGTGCCACCAGTGCTCTCTCCCCGGGGGAGACCCAGTACTTC.

V gene TRBV5-6 combines with J gene TRBJ2-7; no reliable D call. The CDR3 is 15 residues long. The V gene lost 0 bases and the J gene lost 2 bases, with 12 bases spanning the gap. Germline-derived CDR1 and CDR2 are SGHDT and YYEEEE. In nucleotides, the CDR3 is TGTGCCAGCAGCTTGGGGTTGAGGAGTACCTACGAGCAGTACTTC. This encodes CASSLGLRSTYEQYF.

This rearrangement joins TRBV29-1 to TRBJ1-3; D gene uncertain. The V gene's germline CDR1 is SQVTM and CDR2 ANQGSEA. CDR3 size: 14 residues. Trimming removed 5 bases from V and 0 bases from J, with 11 bases in between. CDR3 coding DNA: TGCAGCGTTAGTCCACAGAACTCTGGAAACACCATATATTTT. It encodes CSVSPQNSGNTIYF.

The gene calls are TRBV7-2 and TRBJ2-3; 8 bases are shared with TRBD1. Trimming cost V 5 bases and J 7 bases; bases outside gene matches: 11. Germline V gene sequence: CDR1 SGHTA, CDR2 FQGNSA. CDR3 length equals 15 residues. CDR3 sequence: CASSQGTGGWNTQYF. The DNA for the CDR3 is TGTGCCAGCAGCCAGGGAACAGGGGGTTGGAATACGCAGTATTTT.

V usage is TRBV6-5 and J usage is TRBJ1-3, with 8 bases matching TRBD1. Germline CDR1 MNHEY, CDR2 SVGAGI. This CDR3 is built from 15 residues. V was pared by 5 bases and J by 0 bases, with 3 bases of the junction left unmatched. CDR3 nucleotides: TGTGCCAGCAGTAGGGACAGGAACTCTGGAAACACCATATATTTT. Translating it yields CASSRDRNSGNTIYF.

CDR3 region: CAISEGQGTTQETQYF. CDR3 bases: TGTGCCATCAGTGAGGGACAGGGGACGACTCAAGAGACCCAGTACTTC. This chain uses TRBV10-3 with TRBJ2-5; 9 bases map to TRBD1. CDR1 and CDR2 from the germline V gene are ENHRY and SYGVKD. The CDR3 extends over 16 amino acids. V lost 2 bases, J lost 2 bases, and 6 bases stayed unmatched.